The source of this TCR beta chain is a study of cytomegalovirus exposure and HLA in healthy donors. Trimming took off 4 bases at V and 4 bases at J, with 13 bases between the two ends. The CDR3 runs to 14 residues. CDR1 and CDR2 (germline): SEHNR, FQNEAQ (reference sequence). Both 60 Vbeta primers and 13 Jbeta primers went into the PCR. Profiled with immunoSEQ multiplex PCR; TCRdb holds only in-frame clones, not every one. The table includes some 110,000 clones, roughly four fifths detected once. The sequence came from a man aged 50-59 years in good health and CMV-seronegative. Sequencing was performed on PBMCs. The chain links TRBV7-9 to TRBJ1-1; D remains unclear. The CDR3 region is CASSSPNEGTEAFF. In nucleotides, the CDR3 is TGTGCCAGCAGCTCCCCCAACGAGGGCACTGAAGCTTTCTTT.